This T cell receptor (beta chain) derives from a study of blood T cell repertoires in COVID-19. Study in general: Researchers got acute and convalescent COVID-19 samples from the United States, Italy and Spain. Sample material is recorded as cDNA or gDNA derived from T cells, B-cell-depleted T cells, or PBMCs.

In germline, CDR1 is SGHTA, CDR2 FQGNSA. The V gene lost 3 bases and the J gene lost 9 bases, with 6 bases spanning the gap. The CDR3 totals 11 residues. As originally analysed: Amplifying reference gene primers gave estimates of nucleated cell counts. Sequenced by immunoSEQ multiplex PCR; TCRdb stores in-frame clones only, minus some. D and trimming were read from the DNA, whereas the V and J calls and clone size are those reported in that table. This sample has approximately 190,000 clones, with 88% found just once. The rearrangement links TRBV7-2 to TRBJ2-1; D is unresolved. Sequencing was performed on peripheral blood. This TCR was recovered from a man between 70 and 80 years old with active or convalescent COVID-19. CDR3 loop: CASSFLREQFF. The CDR3 DNA is TGTGCCAGCAGCTTTCTACGTGAGCAGTTCTTC.